The T cell receptor beta chain described here comes from a study of blood T cell repertoires in COVID-19. For the study at large: The cDNA or gDNA used as material had been derived from T cells, B-cell-depleted T cells, or PBMCs.

This CDR3 has 13 amino acids. The germline V and J ends were trimmed by 2 bases and 8 bases, with 12 bases remaining between them. CDR1 is MNHEY and CDR2 is SVGAGI in the germline V gene. Authors' data handling: Amplification from reference gene primers served as the basis for estimated nucleated cell counts. The assay was immunoSEQ multiplex PCR, and TCRdb's table has in-frame clones only and misses some. Clone size and the V and J calls come from that table; the DNA yielded D and trimming. Here the sample spans 200,000 or so clones, just under 85% being singletons. Sample: peripheral blood. The receptor was derived from a woman in her 70s with active or convalescent COVID-19. The chain uses TRBV6-5 and TRBJ1-2, with no clear D. The CDR3 region has the DNA TGTGCCAGCAGTTACGGAGGCCGCGAGGGCTACACCTTC. Protein product: CASSYGGREGYTF.